The 9 T cell receptor beta chains reported below all come from one sample, sequenced in a study of naive and memory T cell subsets (dated by TCRdb to about 2017). A robust, sensitive protocol for the amplification, sequencing and analysis of TCRs was described in the study, in which 3' ligation of a UMI-containing oligonucleotide to TCR cDNA was used. Library creation used 5' RACE. TCRdb lists the instrument as Illumina MiSeq. The ligated cDNA was amplified in four rounds of PCR with nested alpha and beta constant region primers together with the SP2 primer. TCRdb took the public reads, trimmed them with fastp at Q25, ran MiXCR for clone calling and kept in-frame beta chains. Entries that share a CDR3 protein sequence are merged under the most common genes and DNA. The sample has about 32,000 distinct CDR3 sequences on record, over 15% of them singletons. The ten largest clones add up to 2% to 3% of the sample.

Receptor source: a female donor in good health.

This clonotype came up a few times. Since a much larger clone is just one base distant, this may be a read error. The chain couples TRBV29-1 to TRBJ2-1; the D gene could be TRBD1 or TRBD2 (5 bases each). Germline loops: CDR1 SQVTM, CDR2 ANQGSEA. Between the trimmed V and J ends, which lost 4 bases and 7 bases, there was a span of 5 bases. This CDR3 region has 10 residues. Written as DNA, the CDR3 is TGCAGCGTTGGGGGGAATGAGCAGTTCTTC. The encoded protein is CSVGGNEQFF.

This clonotype was picked up many times. The chain combines TRBV6-5 with TRBJ1-4; D is ambiguous. The CDR3 is made up of 15 amino acids. V was cut by 0 bases and J by 0 bases, with 5 bases left in between. Germline assignment: CDR1 MNHEY and CDR2 SVGAGI. The CDR3 loop reads CASSYSTATNEKLFF. For the CDR3, the DNA is TGTGCCAGCAGTTACTCCACTGCAACTAATGAAAAACTGTTTTTT.

The sample holds a few counts of this clonotype. V gene TRBV5-1 combines with J gene TRBJ2-7, with 7 positions matching TRBD1. The germline gives CDR1 SGHRS, CDR2 YFSETQ. V dropped 6 bases and J dropped 3; count of bases not matched to a gene: 9. The CDR3 runs to 14 residues. CDR3 sequence: CASTPGQLIYEQYF. The DNA of the CDR3 is TGCGCCAGCACACCGGGACAGTTGATCTACGAGCAGTACTTC. The entire variable domain, with the rest obtained from reference TRBV5-1 and TRBJ2-7, is as follows: KAGVTQTPRYLIKTRGQQVTLSCSPISGHRSVSWYQQTPGQGLQFLFEYFSETQRNKGNFPGRFSGRQFSNSRSEMNVSTLELGDSALYLCASTPGQLIYEQYFGPGTRLTVT.

This clonotype occurred a few times. The chain is built from TRBV6-6 and TRBJ1-6; 7 nucleotides agree with TRBD1. The CDR3 extends over 15 amino acids. CDR1 MNHNY and CDR2 SVGAGI come from the germline V gene (reference sequence). Unmatched junction bases numbered 6, after V lost 3 bases and J lost 7 bases. The CDR3 sequence is CASSYVGQSNSPLHF. CDR3 coding DNA: TGTGCCAGCAGTTATGTGGGACAGTCGAATTCACCCCTCCACTTT.

The chain has TRBV29-1 and TRBJ1-1; perhaps TRBD1 as D (6 bases). Looked up from germline, CDR1 is SQVTM and CDR2 is ANQGSEA. The CDR3 spans 12 residues. The DNA of the CDR3 is TGCAGTTCACAGGGTAGCAGTTTTGAAGCTTTCTTT. Protein: CSSQGSSFEAFF.

The chain is built from TRBV5-5 and TRBJ2-7; TRBD2 is a possible D gene (5 bases). Trimming cost V 3 bases and J 4 bases, with 17 bases left between them. The germline CDR1 and CDR2 sequences are SGHKS and YYEKEE (reference sequence). The CDR3 extends over 15 amino acids. The CDR3 sequence is CASSSGDPSLYEQYF. The CDR3, as DNA: TGTGCCAGCAGCTCCGGGGATCCCTCGCTTTACGAGCAGTACTTC.

This clonotype was counted between two and nine times. The chain uses TRBV25-1 and TRBJ2-5; TRBD1 agrees at 8 bases. V lost 5 bases, J lost 7 bases, and 0 bases stayed unmatched. The germline V gene has CDR1 MGHDK and CDR2 SYGVNS. The CDR3 runs to 11 residues. CDR3 bases: TGTGCCAGCAGTACAGGGGGGACCCAGTACTTC. Translated: CASSTGGTQYF. The entire variable domain, with the rest obtained from reference TRBV25-1 and TRBJ2-5, is as follows: EADIYQTPRYLVIGTGKKITLECSQTMGHDKMYWYQQDPGMELHLIHYSYGVNSTEKGDLSSESTVSRIRTEHFPLTLESARPSHTSQYLCASSTGGTQYFGPGTRLLVL.

The sample holds a few counts of this clonotype. This sequence joins TRBV29-1 and TRBJ2-2; D is undetermined. The V gene's germline CDR1 is SQVTM and CDR2 ANQGSEA. This CDR3 is 13 amino acids long. Trimming removed 3 bases from V and 7 bases from J, with 12 bases in between. Written as DNA, the CDR3 is TGCAGCGTTGATACAAACGTTGGCGGGGAGCTGTTTTTT. As protein: CSVDTNVGGELFF.

V is TRBV12-3 or TRBV12-4 and J is TRBJ2-4; 10 bases fit TRBD2. V was clipped by 3 bases and J by 7 bases; unmatched bases: 6. The CDR3 consists of 15 residues. Written as DNA, the CDR3 is TGTGCCAGCAGTTTGATTAGCGGGGGGCGTAACATTCAGTACTTC. It specifies CASSLISGGRNIQYF.